What follows are 21 T cell receptor beta chains derived from one specimen sequenced in a study of patients and donors after allogeneic stem cell transplantation. Each CDR3 protein is one row after TCRdb ran MiXCR on the RT-PCR reads. This table holds a few hundred thousand distinct CDR3 sequences, 13% to 15% found once. Source material: blood, either unsorted or a sorted T cell fraction (not recorded which). The receptors were gathered from a human donor who was either an allogeneic HSCT recipient or a stem cell or donor lymphocyte infusion donor (not recorded which). It is not recorded whose cells these are; they may come from a transplant donor.

The J gene is TRBJ2-1, the V gene TRBV7-3; the match to TRBD2 covers 9 bases. J gave up 9 bases and V 2 bases, and 5 bases lay outside the gene matches. Germline assignment: CDR1 SGHTA and CDR2 FQGTGA. CDR3 size: 14 residues. As DNA, the CDR3 is TGTGCCAGCAGCTTAGCGGGAGGGGCGCGTGAGCAGTTCTTC. The encoded protein is CASSLAGGAREQFF.

By frequency in the sample, this clonotype is medium-sized. CDR3 residues: CASSAGQLTYNEQFF. Written as DNA, the CDR3 is TGCGCCAGCAGCGCCGGACAGCTAACCTACAATGAGCAGTTCTTC. This rearrangement joins TRBV5-1 to TRBJ2-1, with D maybe TRBD1 (6 bases). In germline, CDR1 is SGHRS, CDR2 YFSETQ. CDR3 length: 15 amino acids. Trimming shortened V by 4 bases and J by 2 bases, and 13 bases separated the two germline ends.

In its sample, this clonotype was seen many times. This chain links TRBV11-2 with TRBJ1-6, with D possibly being TRBD1 (6 bases). This CDR3 region has 15 residues. Trimming pared 1 base from V and 7 bases from J, leaving 11 bases between. Germline CDR1 is SGHAT and CDR2 is FQNNGV. The CDR3 DNA reads as TGTGCCAGCAGCTTAGGGCAGGGGTCGAATTCACCCCTCCACTTT. It codes for CASSLGQGSNSPLHF.

This clonotype has just a few counts. This chain connects TRBV10-3 to TRBJ2-1; 13 bases are a match to TRBD2. Germline CDR1 is ENHRY and CDR2 is SYGVKD. V was clipped by 3 bases and J by 10 bases; unmatched bases: 6. This CDR3 is built from 15 residues. For the CDR3, the DNA is TGTGCCATCAGTGACCGGACTAGCGGGAGCGGCGAGCAGTTCTTC. Residues: CAISDRTSGSGEQFF.

The chain links TRBV5-1 to TRBJ2-3; 7 bases line up with TRBD1. Germline V lookup: CDR1 SGHRS, CDR2 YFSETQ. The ends lost 4 bases at V and 5 bases at J; junction bases unmatched: 7. This CDR3 has 14 amino acids. In DNA form, the CDR3 reads TGCGCCAGCAGCCTTAATTACAGGGGAGATACGCAGTATTTT. Translated, it gives CASSLNYRGDTQYF.

This clonotype was seen many times. CDR3 region: CASSFRTGYTEAFF. The CDR3 DNA reads TGTGCCAGCAGTTTTAGGACAGGGTATACTGAAGCTTTCTTT. The chain couples TRBV27 to TRBJ1-1, with 8 bases lining up with TRBD1. The CDR3 runs to 14 residues. Per the germline V gene, CDR1 is MNHEY and CDR2 is SMNVEV (reference sequence). V was pared by 3 bases and J by 5 bases, with 5 bases of the junction left unmatched.

At least ten counts were recorded for this clonotype. This chain links TRBV5-1 with TRBJ1-1; 9 positions agree with TRBD1. This CDR3 comprises 15 residues. V dropped 4 bases and J dropped 4; count of bases not matched to a gene: 8. Germline V gene lookup returns CDR1 SGHRS and CDR2 YFSETQ. The CDR3 loop is CASSPGQGKGTEAFF. DNA for the CDR3: TGCGCCAGCAGCCCGGGACAGGGAAAAGGCACTGAAGCTTTCTTT.

V gene TRBV6-6 combines with J gene TRBJ1-6; maybe TRBD1 (5 bases). Germline V lookup: CDR1 MNHNY, CDR2 SVGAGI (reference sequence). V was clipped by 6 bases and J by 8 bases, with 8 bases between them. The CDR3 has 12 amino acids. CDR3 nucleotide sequence: TGTGCCAGCAGCGACAGTTATTCACCCCTCCACTTT. Encoded protein: CASSDSYSPLHF.

Ten or more counts support this clonotype. The DNA for the CDR3 is TGTGCCACCAGTGGACCGACGTGGGGGCGCCGGGACAATGAGCAGTTCTTC. Translation gives CATSGPTWGRRDNEQFF. The rearrangement links TRBV24-1 to TRBJ2-1; D may be TRBD1 (6 bases). This CDR3 is 17 amino acids long. With 5 bases removed from V and 5 bases from J, the gap between germline ends came to 21 bases. Germline V gene data show CDR1 as KGHDR and CDR2 as SFDVKD.

This clonotype was counted at least ten times. The genes are TRBV20-1 and TRBJ1-1, with TRBD1 identical over 7 bases. The CDR3 has 12 residues. V shed 7 bases, J shed 6 bases, and the junction held 8 bases outside the gene matches. The germline V gene has CDR1 DFQATT and CDR2 SNEGSKA (reference sequence). CDR3 sequence (DNA): TGCAGTGAGAACACAGGGGAAGCTGAAGCTTTCTTT. Translating it yields CSENTGEAEAFF.

The chain couples TRBV20-1 to TRBJ2-1, with 8 bases matching TRBD2. The CDR3 is 16 residues long. Trimming at V came to 0 bases and at J to 3 bases, leaving 7 bases not matched to a gene. Germline loops: CDR1 DFQATT, CDR2 SNEGSKA (reference sequence). The CDR3 loop reads CSARDPPAGDYNEQFF. For the CDR3, the DNA is TGCAGTGCTAGAGATCCCCCAGCGGGGGACTACAATGAGCAGTTCTTC.

The chain employs TRBV9 and TRBJ1-6, with D perhaps matching TRBD1 (5 bases). Germline-derived CDR1 and CDR2 are SGDLS and YYNGEE. This CDR3 region has 14 residues. The germline V and J ends were trimmed by 0 bases and 8 bases, with 9 bases remaining between them. The CDR3 loop is CASSVGREDSPLHF. The CDR3 nucleotides are TGTGCCAGCAGCGTAGGCAGGGAGGATTCACCCCTCCACTTT. Combining the CDR3 with reference TRBV9 and TRBJ1-6 gives the whole variable domain DSGVTQTPKHLITATGQRVTLRCSPRSGDLSVYWYQQSLDQGLQFLIQYYNGEERAKGNILERFSAQQFPDLHSELNLSSLELGDSALYFCASSVGREDSPLHFGNGTRLTVT.

The chain is built from TRBV19 and TRBJ2-1, with D perhaps TRBD2 (7 bases). Per the germline V gene, CDR1 is LNHDA and CDR2 is SQIVND (reference sequence). The CDR3 consists of 15 residues. V lost 7 bases to trimming and J lost 6 bases, with 19 bases between them. In DNA form, the CDR3 reads TGTGCCAGTAACCGGGGGGCATGGGGGACCAATGAGCAGTTCTTC. It encodes CASNRGAWGTNEQFF.

The chain is built from TRBV20-1 and TRBJ1-1; TRBD1 aligns across 7 bases. This CDR3 is 13 amino acids long. Per germline, CDR1 DFQATT and CDR2 SNEGSKA (reference sequence). V lost 0 bases and J lost 10; bases outside the gene matches: 8. This chain's CDR3 is CSARDWATGLAFF. The CDR3 DNA reads as TGCAGTGCTAGAGATTGGGCGACAGGGCTAGCTTTCTTT.

The chain joins TRBV6-5 to TRBJ2-2, with a tentative D call TRBD2 (5 bases). V gave up 2 bases and J gave up 6 bases, with 10 bases separating them. CDR3 length: 14 amino acids. Germline CDR1 is MNHEY and CDR2 is SVGAGI. Written as DNA, the CDR3 is TGTGCCAGCAGTTACGGGAGTTACGCCGGGGAGCTGTTTTTT. This encodes CASSYGSYAGELFF.

This rearrangement joins TRBV19 to TRBJ1-6; D is unresolved. The V and J ends lost 7 bases and 14 bases respectively, with 18 bases between them. Germline values: CDR1 LNHDA, CDR2 SQIVND (reference sequence). This CDR3 is 13 amino acids long. As DNA, the CDR3 is TGTGCCAGTACCGACAATGACCGACGGGCCCTCCACTTT. Its translation: CASTDNDRRALHF.

V gene TRBV5-5 combines with J gene TRBJ1-1, with a possible D match to TRBD1 (6 bases). The germline gives CDR1 SGHKS, CDR2 YYEKEE (reference sequence). With 4 bases removed from V and 3 bases from J, the gap between germline ends came to 16 bases. This CDR3 comprises 15 residues. The CDR3 here is CASSDRGLWDTEAFF. The CDR3 nucleotides are TGTGCCAGCAGCGATCGGGGGCTCTGGGACACTGAAGCTTTCTTT. Full variable domain (rest looked up from reference TRBV5-5 and TRBJ1-1): DAGVTQSPTHLIKTRGQQVTLRCSPISGHKSVSWYQQVLGQGPQFIFQYYEKEERGRGNFPDRFSARQFPNYSSELNVNALLLGDSALYLCASSDRGLWDTEAFFGQGTRLTVV.

There are a few counts of this clonotype. This chain connects TRBV7-9 to TRBJ1-3, with D perhaps TRBD1 (5 bases). Trimming removed 6 bases from V and 0 bases from J, with 12 bases in between. CDR3 length: 15 residues. Germline V gene lookup returns CDR1 SEHNR and CDR2 FQNEAQ (reference sequence). CDR3 DNA sequence: TGTGCCAGCAGACAGGCTGGGATCTCTGGAAACACCATATATTTT. The encoded protein is CASRQAGISGNTIYF.

This clonotype was seen more than once but under ten times. The rearrangement uses TRBV6-2 or TRBV6-3 and TRBJ2-3; D is unclear. V lost 2 bases and J lost 2, with 11 bases in between. Germline V gives CDR1 MNHEY, CDR2 SVGEGT. The CDR3 consists of 15 residues. The CDR3 reads CASSYVGSNTDTQYF. Written as DNA, the CDR3 is TGTGCCAGCAGTTACGTGGGTTCGAACACAGATACGCAGTATTTT.

This chain uses TRBV18 with TRBJ1-5; no clear D gene. This CDR3 has 14 amino acids. Germline CDR1 and CDR2: KGHSH and LQKENI. Trimming left V 2 bases short and J 2 bases short, with 7 bases between. The DNA for the CDR3 is TGTGCCAGCTCACCATCCGGGGGCAATCAGCCCCAGCATTTT. It encodes CASSPSGGNQPQHF.

This clonotype was observed a handful of times. The chain uses TRBV5-8 and TRBJ1-5; D is possibly TRBD1 (5 bases). Germline CDR1 is SGHTS and CDR2 is YDEGEE. Trimming took off 6 bases at V and 3 bases at J, with 13 bases between the two ends. The length of the CDR3 is 14 residues. CDR3 sequence (DNA): TGTGCCAGCATACCGGGACTGGTCAATCAGCCCCAGCATTTT. Amino acid sequence: CASIPGLVNQPQHF.